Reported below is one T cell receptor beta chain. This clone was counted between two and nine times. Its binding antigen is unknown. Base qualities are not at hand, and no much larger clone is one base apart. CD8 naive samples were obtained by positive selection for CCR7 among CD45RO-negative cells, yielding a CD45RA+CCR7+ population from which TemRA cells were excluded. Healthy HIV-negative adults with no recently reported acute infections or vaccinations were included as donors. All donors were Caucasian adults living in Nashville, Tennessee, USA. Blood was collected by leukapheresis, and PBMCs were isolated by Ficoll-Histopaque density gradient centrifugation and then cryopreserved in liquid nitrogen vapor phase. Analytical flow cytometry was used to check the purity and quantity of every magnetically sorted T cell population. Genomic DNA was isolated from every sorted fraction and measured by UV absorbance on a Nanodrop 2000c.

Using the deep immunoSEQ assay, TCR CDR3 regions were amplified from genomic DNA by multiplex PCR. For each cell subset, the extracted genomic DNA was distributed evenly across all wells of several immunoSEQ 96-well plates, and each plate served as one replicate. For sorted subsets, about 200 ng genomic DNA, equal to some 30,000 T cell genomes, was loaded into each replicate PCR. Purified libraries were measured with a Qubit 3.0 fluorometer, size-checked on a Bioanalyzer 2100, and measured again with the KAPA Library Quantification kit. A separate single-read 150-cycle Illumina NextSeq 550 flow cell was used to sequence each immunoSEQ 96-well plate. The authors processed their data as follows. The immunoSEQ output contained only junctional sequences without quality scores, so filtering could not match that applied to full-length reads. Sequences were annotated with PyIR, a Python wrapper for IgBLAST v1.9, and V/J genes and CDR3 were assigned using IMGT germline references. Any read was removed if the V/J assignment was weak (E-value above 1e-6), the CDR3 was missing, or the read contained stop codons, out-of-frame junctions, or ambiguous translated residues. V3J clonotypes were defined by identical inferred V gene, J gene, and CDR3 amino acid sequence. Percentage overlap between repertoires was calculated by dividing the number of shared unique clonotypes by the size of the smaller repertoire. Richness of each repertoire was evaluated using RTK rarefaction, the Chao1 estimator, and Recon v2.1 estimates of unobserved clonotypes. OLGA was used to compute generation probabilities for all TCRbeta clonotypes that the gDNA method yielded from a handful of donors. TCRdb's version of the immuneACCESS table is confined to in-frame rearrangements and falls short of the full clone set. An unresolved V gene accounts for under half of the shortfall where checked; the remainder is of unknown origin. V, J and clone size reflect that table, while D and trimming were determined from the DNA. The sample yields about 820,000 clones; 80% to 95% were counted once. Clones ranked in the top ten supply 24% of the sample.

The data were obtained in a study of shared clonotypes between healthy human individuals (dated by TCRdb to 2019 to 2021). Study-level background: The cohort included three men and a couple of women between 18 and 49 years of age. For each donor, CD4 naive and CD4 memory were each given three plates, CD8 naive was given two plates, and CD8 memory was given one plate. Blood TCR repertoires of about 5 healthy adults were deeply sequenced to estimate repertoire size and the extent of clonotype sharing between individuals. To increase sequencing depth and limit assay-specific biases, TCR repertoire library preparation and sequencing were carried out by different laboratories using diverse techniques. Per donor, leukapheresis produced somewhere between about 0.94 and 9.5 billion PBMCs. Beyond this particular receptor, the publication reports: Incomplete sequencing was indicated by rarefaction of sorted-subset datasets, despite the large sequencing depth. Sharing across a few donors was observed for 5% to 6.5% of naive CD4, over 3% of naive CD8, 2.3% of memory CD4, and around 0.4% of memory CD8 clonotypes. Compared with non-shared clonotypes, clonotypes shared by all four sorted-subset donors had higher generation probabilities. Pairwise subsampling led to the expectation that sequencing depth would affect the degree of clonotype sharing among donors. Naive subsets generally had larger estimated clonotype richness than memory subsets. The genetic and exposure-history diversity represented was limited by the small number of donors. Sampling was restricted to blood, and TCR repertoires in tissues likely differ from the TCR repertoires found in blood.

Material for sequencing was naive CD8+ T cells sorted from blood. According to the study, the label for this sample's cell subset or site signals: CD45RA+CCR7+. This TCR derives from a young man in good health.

The CDR3 protein sequence reads: CACSTGQGVQPQHF. The base sequence is TGTGCCTGTAGCACCGGACAGGGAGTTCAGCCCCAGCATTTT. In this chain, TRBV30 is recombined with TRBJ1-5; 8 bases in between match TRBD1. The CDR3 numbers 14 residues from cysteine through phenylalanine. Solely the CDR3 DNA is kept, with 42 bases framed from the first base. Trimming removed 6 bases from V and 6 bases from J; the gene matches leave 10 bases unexplained. CDR1 is given as GTSNPN and CDR2 as SVGIG, both from the germline V gene (reference sequence).